This T cell receptor (beta chain) was identified during a study of blood T cell repertoires in COVID-19. Profiled with immunoSEQ multiplex PCR; TCRdb holds only in-frame clones, not every one. This sample has under 75,000 clones, with around 80% found just once. The TCR originated in an elderly man with acute or convalescent COVID-19. Sequenced material: peripheral blood.

The CDR3 DNA sequence: TGTGCCAGCAGCTTGAGCGGGGGGCCGAAAGAGACCCAGTACTTC. It yields the protein CASSLSGGPKETQYF. The rearrangement links TRBV5-4 to TRBJ2-5; 9 bases agree with TRBD2. The CDR3 contains 15 residues. V was clipped by 1 base and J by 3 bases; unmatched bases: 4. Germline lookup yields CDR1 SGHNT and CDR2 YYREEE (reference sequence). Together with reference TRBV5-4 and TRBJ2-5, the CDR3 gives the full variable domain: ETGVTQSPTHLIKTRGQQVTLRCSSQSGHNTVSWYQQALGQGPQFIFQYYREEENGRGNFPPRFSGLQFPNYSSELNVNALELDDSALYLCASSLSGGPKETQYFGPGTRLLVL.